This TCR beta chain appears in the sequencing data of a study of T cells in localized non-small cell lung cancer. Findings and limits, study-wide: When the top 100 tumor clones were examined, a median about 60 of them also appeared in the adjacent lung, which was paired and uninvolved. It was uninvolved adjacent lung that showed the highest T cell clonality, exceeding tumor. Patients showing higher blood T cell density tended to see longer overall survival. Heterogeneity within the tumor remains possible, as just one region underwent sequencing.

Trimming removed 3 bases at V and 3 bases at J, with 7 bases between. The germline CDR1 and CDR2 sequences are KGHSH and LQKENI. CDR3 size: 13 residues. Worth noting for this clone: Its antigen remains unidentified.

The repertoire was sequenced with immunoSEQ multiplex PCR; TCRdb's copy has only in-frame clones and lacks some. The profile shows around 91,000 clones, roughly 90% of them singletons. This clonotype was obtained from a man aged 35 to 70 with stage I squamous cell lung carcinoma. V and J are TRBV18 and TRBJ2-3; D is perhaps TRBD1 (5 bases). The input for sequencing was peripheral blood, taken before any cancer treatment. As DNA, the CDR3 is TGTGCCAGCTCACCCGGACAAACAGATACGCAGTATTTT. This sequence encodes CASSPGQTDTQYF.